This T cell receptor beta chain was identified during a study of cytomegalovirus exposure and HLA in healthy donors. The donors were members of the validation cohort comprising over a hundred subjects, separate from the approximately 700-subject first cohort. The sample holds a few counts of this clone. What it recognizes is unknown. Study-level results: The authors listed 164 TCR beta chains as cytomegalovirus-associated.

Generated by immunoSEQ multiplex PCR, the TCRdb table keeps only in-frame clones and is missing some. This sample has roughly 330,000 clones, with approximately 90% found just once. The CDR3 length is 14 residues. CDR1 and CDR2 (germline): SGHDN, FVKESK. V lost 4 bases to trimming and J lost 7 bases, with 13 bases between them. This sequence joins TRBV14 and TRBJ2-2; possibly TRBD1 for D (5 bases). The material sequenced was PBMCs. This receptor was obtained from a woman aged 30 to 39 in good health and CMV-seropositive. Here the CDR3 reads CASSLRAQGGELFF. The CDR3 DNA reads as TGTGCCAGCAGCCTCAGGGCTCAAGGCGGGGAGCTGTTTTTT.